A selection of T cell receptor beta chains follows, all from one sample in a study of control samples from healthy donors and cancer patients. Measured with immunoSEQ multiplex PCR; TCRdb has only the in-frame clones, and not every one. Listed are some 190,000 clones; 2% to 2.5% falls within the top ten. What was sequenced was blood. The receptors derive from a woman aged 30 to 39 in good health. Each CDR3 is given with its conserved first and last residue. D genes are given only for firm matches.

j_gene | v_gene | d_gene | CDR3aa | CDR3nt
TRBJ2-7 | TRBV28 | - | CASSLTTGEQYF | TGTGCCAGCAGTTTGACTACGGGGGAGCAGTACTTC
TRBJ2-1 | TRBV28 | TRBD2 | CASSLPLSGVQLVF | TGTGCCAGCAGTTTACCCCTTAGCGGGGTACAGCTGGTCTTC
TRBJ1-6 | TRBV7-8 | TRBD1 | CASSRRTGSSYNSPLHF | TGTGCCAGCAGTAGGCGGACAGGAAGCTCCTATAATTCACCCCTCCACTTT
TRBJ1-5 | TRBV6-2/TRBV6-3 | TRBD1 | CASSYSLQGKLVQPQHF | TGTGCCAGCAGTTACTCACTACAGGGGAAGCTGGTTCAGCCCCAGCATTTT
TRBJ2-2 | TRBV18 | - | CASSPFLSGTGELFF | TGTGCCAGCTCACCCTTCCTTAGCGGCACCGGGGAGCTGTTTTTT
TRBJ1-1 | TRBV7-2 | TRBD1 | CASSWGTGMNTEAFF | TGTGCCAGCAGCTGGGGGACAGGAATGAACACTGAAGCTTTCTTT
TRBJ1-4 | TRBV27 | TRBD1 | CASSFSHDRVEKLFF | TGTGCCAGCAGTTTCTCCCACGACAGGGTTGAAAAACTGTTTTTT
TRBJ2-7 | TRBV2 | TRBD1 | CASSAGTASYEQYF | TGTGCCAGCAGCGCCGGGACAGCGAGCTACGAGCAGTACTTC
TRBJ2-3 | TRBV7-6 | - | CASSPGRGTDTQYF | TGTGCCAGCAGCCCGGGGAGGGGGACAGATACGCAGTATTTT
TRBJ2-3 | TRBV18 | - | CASSLTGSEASTDTQYF | TGTGCCAGCTCACTCACGGGTAGCGAAGCAAGCACAGATACGCAGTATTTT
TRBJ1-1 | TRBV14 | - | CASSQVTGRRIPEAFF | TGTGCCAGCAGCCAAGTCACAGGACGGCGAATTCCTGAAGCTTTCTTT
TRBJ1-1 | TRBV10-3 | - | CAIRPGVGGTEAFF | TGTGCCATCAGACCCGGGGTCGGGGGGACTGAAGCTTTCTTT
TRBJ1-2 | TRBV9 | - | CASSGPTGYGYTF | TGTGCCAGCAGCGGCCCCACAGGGTATGGCTACACCTTC
TRBJ1-2 | TRBV29-1 | - | CSVGTGTFIASYGYTF | TGCAGCGTTGGGACCGGGACTTTCATAGCGTCCTATGGCTACACCTTC
TRBJ1-5 | TRBV2 | TRBD1 | CASSEALRRGRYQPQHF | TGTGCCAGCAGTGAAGCGCTTAGGAGGGGGCGTTATCAGCCCCAGCATTTT
TRBJ1-3 | TRBV18 | TRBD1 | CASSPMGQGAGNTIYF | TGTGCCAGCTCACCAATGGGACAGGGAGCCGGAAACACCATATATTTT